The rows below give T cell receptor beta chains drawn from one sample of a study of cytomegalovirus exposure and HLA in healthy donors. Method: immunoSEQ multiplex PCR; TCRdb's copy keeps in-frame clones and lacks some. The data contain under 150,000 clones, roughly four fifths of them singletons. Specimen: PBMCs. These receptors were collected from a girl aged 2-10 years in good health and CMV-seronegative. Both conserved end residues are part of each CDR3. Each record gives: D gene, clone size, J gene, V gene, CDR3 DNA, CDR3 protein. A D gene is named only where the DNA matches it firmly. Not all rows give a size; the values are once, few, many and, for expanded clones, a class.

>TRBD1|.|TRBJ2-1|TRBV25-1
TGTGCCAGCAGTGCGATTACAGGGGGCGCCTACAATGAGCAGTTCTTC
CASSAITGGAYNEQFF
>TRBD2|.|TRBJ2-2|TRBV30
TGTGCCTGGAGTTCAGACAAAGCGGGGGGCGGGGAGCTGTTTTTT
CAWSSDKAGGGELFF
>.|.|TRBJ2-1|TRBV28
TGTGCCAGCAGTACCTTGACTGGGAGGATACTTTACAATGAGCAGTTCTTC
CASSTLTGRILYNEQFF
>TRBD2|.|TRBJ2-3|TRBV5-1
TGCGCCAGCAGCCCCTCGTACGGGAGGGCAGATACGCAGTATTTT
CASSPSYGRADTQYF
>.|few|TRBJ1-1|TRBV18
TGTGCCAGCTCACCTGCTATGAACACTGAAGCTTTCTTT
CASSPAMNTEAFF
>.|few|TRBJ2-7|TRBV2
TGTGCCAGCAGTCCGAGTGTCTCCTACGAGCAGTACTTC
CASSPSVSYEQYF
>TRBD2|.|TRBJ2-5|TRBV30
TGTGCCTGGAGGGACCCCGGGGGGGGGACCCAGTACTTC
CAWRDPGGGTQYF
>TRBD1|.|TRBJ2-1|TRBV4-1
TGCGCCAGCAGCAGATTTGGAACCGGGACAGGGGGCGATGAGCAGTTCTTC
CASSRFGTGTGGDEQFF
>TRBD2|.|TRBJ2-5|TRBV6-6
TGTGCCAGCAGTTACGGGAAGACTAGCGGGGTTGAGACCCAGTACTTC
CASSYGKTSGVETQYF
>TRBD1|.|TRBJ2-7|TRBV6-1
TGTGCCAGCAGTGTCGGGACAGGGCCCTACGAGCAGTACTTC
CASSVGTGPYEQYF
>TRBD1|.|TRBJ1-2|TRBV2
TGTGCCAGCAGACTAGTGGGACAGGGGGCTGGCTACACCTTC
CASRLVGQGAGYTF
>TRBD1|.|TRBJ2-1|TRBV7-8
TGTGCCAGCAGGCTACCGGGACAGGGGGCCTATGAGCAGTTCTTC
CASRLPGQGAYEQFF
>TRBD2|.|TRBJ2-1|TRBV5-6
TGTGCCATCGATAGCGGGACAACTTACAATGAGCAGTTCTTC
CAIDSGTTYNEQFF
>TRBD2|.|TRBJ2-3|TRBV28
TGTGCCAGCGCTAGCGGGGCCCGGGATACGCAGTATTTT
CASASGARDTQYF
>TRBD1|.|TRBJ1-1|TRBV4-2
TGTGCCAGCAGCCAACGCGAGGACAGGATTAACACTGAAGCTTTCTTT
CASSQREDRINTEAFF
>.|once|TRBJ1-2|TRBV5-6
TGTGCCAGCAGCTTAGCAGGGATAGGAGGCTACACCTTC
CASSLAGIGGYTF
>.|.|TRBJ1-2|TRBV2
TGTGCCAGCAGTGAAGCGCGAGGAAGAGGCGGCTACACCTTC
CASSEARGRGGYTF
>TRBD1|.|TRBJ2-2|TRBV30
TGTGCCTGGAGTCGGACAGGGGTCGCCGGGGAGCTGTTTTTT
CAWSRTGVAGELFF
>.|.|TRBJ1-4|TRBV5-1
TGCGCCAGCAGCCGAGGAGGGGTGGGAGATGAAAAACTGTTTTTT
CASSRGGVGDEKLFF
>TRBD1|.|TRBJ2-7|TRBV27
TGTGCCAGCAGCCGACAGGGGGCTGCCTACGAGCAGTACTTC
CASSRQGAAYEQYF
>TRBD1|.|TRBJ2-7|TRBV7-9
TGTGTCAGCAGTAACAGGGGAACCTACGAGCAGTACTTC
CVSSNRGTYEQYF
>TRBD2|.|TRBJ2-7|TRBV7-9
TGTGCCAGCAGCTCCGGCCAGCGGGAGAGGTACGAGCAGTACTTC
CASSSGQRERYEQYF
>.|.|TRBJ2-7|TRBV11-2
TGTGCCAGCAGCTTATCGAGACTAGAAATGTACGAGCAGTACTTC
CASSLSRLEMYEQYF
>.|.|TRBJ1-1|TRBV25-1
TGTGCCAGCAGATCACTGATTATGAACACTGAAGCTTTCTTT
CASRSLIMNTEAFF
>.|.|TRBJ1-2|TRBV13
TGTGCCAGCAGCTCGGCGGGGACTTCAAGTGGCTACACCTTC
CASSSAGTSSGYTF
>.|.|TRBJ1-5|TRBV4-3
TGCGCCAGCAGCCAATCGAGCAGGGAGGGTCAGCCCCAGCATTTT
CASSQSSREGQPQHF
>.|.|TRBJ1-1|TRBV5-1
TGCGCCAGCAGCTTCGCAGGGGTACACACTGAAGCTTTCTTT
CASSFAGVHTEAFF
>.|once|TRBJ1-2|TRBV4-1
TGCGCCAGCAGCCAAGATCCATCGGGGGTGGCCCCCTTAGGTGGCTACACCTTC
CASSQDPSGVAPLGGYTF
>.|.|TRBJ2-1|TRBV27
TGTGCCAGCAGTCGCCGAGGGGGAAATGAGCAGTTCTTC
CASSRRGGNEQFF
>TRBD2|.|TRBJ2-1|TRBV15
TGTGCCACCAGCAGAATCGGGACTAGCGGGAGCCGGAATGAGCAGTTCTTC
CATSRIGTSGSRNEQFF
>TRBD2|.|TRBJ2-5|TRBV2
TGTGCCAGCAGTGATGGGACTAGCGGGGCAACCCAGTACTTC
CASSDGTSGATQYF
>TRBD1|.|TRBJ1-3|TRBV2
TGTGCCAGCAAAACAGGGGCCAGCTCTGGAAACACCATATATTTT
CASKTGASSGNTIYF
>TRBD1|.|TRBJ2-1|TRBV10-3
TGTGCCATCAGTGGCGGCGGGACAGGATCGAACTACAATGAGCAGTTCTTC
CAISGGGTGSNYNEQFF
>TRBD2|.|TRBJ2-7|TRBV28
TGTGCCAGCAGTTTACAGGGAGGGAGCTCCTACGAGCAGTACTTC
CASSLQGGSSYEQYF
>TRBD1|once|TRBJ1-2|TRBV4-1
TGCGCCAGCAGCCAACCTTTAGGACAGGGAGCGGATGGCTACACCTTC
CASSQPLGQGADGYTF
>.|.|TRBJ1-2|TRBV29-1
TGCAGCGTTGAGGGTTTGGAGGACTATGGCTACACCTTC
CSVEGLEDYGYTF
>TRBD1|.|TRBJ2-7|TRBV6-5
TGTGCCAGCAGTGTAGGACAGGCGACCTACGAGCAGTACTTC
CASSVGQATYEQYF
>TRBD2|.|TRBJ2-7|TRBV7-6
TGTGCCAGCAGCACCAGACTAGCGGGGGACTCCTACGAGCAGTACTTC
CASSTRLAGDSYEQYF
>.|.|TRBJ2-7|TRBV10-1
TGCGCCAGCAGTGAGCGGGTCGAGCAGTACTTC
CASSERVEQYF
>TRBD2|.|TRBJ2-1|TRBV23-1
TGCGCCAGCAGTCAATCGGTGCGGGGGGTCTCCTACAATGAGCAGTTCTTC
CASSQSVRGVSYNEQFF
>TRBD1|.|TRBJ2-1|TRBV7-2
TGTGCCAGCAGCTTACAACCGGGACAGGGCAACAATGAGCAGTTCTTC
CASSLQPGQGNNEQFF
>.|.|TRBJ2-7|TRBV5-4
TGTGCCAGCAGCTTGACTTCAAAAAACGAGCAGTACTTC
CASSLTSKNEQYF
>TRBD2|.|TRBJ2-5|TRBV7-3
TGTGCCAGCAGCCCGGGCGCTAGCGGGCGGGCAAAGCAGTACTTC
CASSPGASGRAKQYF
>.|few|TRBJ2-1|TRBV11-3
TGTGCCAGCAGCTCGGGGGGCGGGAGAGGAAATGAGCAGTTCTTC
CASSSGGGRGNEQFF
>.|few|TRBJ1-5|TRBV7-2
TGTGCCAGCAGCTTAGTAGGGGGCAATCAGCCCCAGCATTTT
CASSLVGGNQPQHF
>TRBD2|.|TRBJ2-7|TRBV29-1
TGCAGCGTTTCTTTCCTAGCGGGGCACGAGCAGTACTTC
CSVSFLAGHEQYF
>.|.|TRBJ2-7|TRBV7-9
TGTGCCAGCAGCTCCCAGGGGTACGAGCAGTACTTC
CASSSQGYEQYF
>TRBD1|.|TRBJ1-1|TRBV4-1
TGCGCCAGCAGCCACCCTCCTACAGGGGGCGAGTCGAACACTGAAGCTTTCTTT
CASSHPPTGGESNTEAFF
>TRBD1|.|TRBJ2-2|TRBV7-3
TGTGCCAGCAGTACCTATTTAGGGGGCGAGAACACCGGGGAGCTGTTTTTT
CASSTYLGGENTGELFF
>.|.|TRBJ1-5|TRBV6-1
TGTGCCAGCATATTTGGGCAGTATAGCAATCAGCCCCAGCATTTT
CASIFGQYSNQPQHF
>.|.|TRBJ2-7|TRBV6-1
TGTGCCAGCAGTGAAGACCCAATATACCCCAACGACAGTATACTCTCCTACGAGCAGTACTTC
CASSEDPIYPNDSILSYEQYF
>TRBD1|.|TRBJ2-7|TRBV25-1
TGTGCCAGCAGTGGGGGGGCCGGGACAGGGGTCTACGAGCAGTACTTC
CASSGGAGTGVYEQYF
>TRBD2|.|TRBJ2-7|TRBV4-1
TGCGCCAGCAGCCAAGAGGGTGGGAGGGTTAGATACGAGCAGTACTTC
CASSQEGGRVRYEQYF
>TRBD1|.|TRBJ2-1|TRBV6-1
TGTGCCAGCAGTGAATTGAGGATGGCAGGGGGACACAATGAGCAGTTCTTC
CASSELRMAGGHNEQFF
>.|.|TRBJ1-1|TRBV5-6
TGTGCCAGCAGCTTGATGGGGAGGACTGAAGCTTTCTTT
CASSLMGRTEAFF
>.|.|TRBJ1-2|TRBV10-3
TGTGCCATCAGGGAATGGGGAGTTCCGGCCTATGGCTACACCTTC
CAIREWGVPAYGYTF
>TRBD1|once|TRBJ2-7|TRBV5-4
TGTGCCAGCACCGGACAGGGTTTTCGCGAGCAGTACTTC
CASTGQGFREQYF
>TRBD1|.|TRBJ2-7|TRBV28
TGTGCCAGCAGTTTACGACCGGGACAGGTATTCTACGAGCAGTACTTC
CASSLRPGQVFYEQYF
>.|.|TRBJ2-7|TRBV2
TGTGCCAGCAGTGAAGTTGGGCAGGCTACCTACGAGCAGTACTTC
CASSEVGQATYEQYF
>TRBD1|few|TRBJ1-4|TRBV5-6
TGTGCCAGCAGCTTGGCAGGGGGCTTTGAAAAACTGTTTTTT
CASSLAGGFEKLFF